The entry that follows covers one T cell receptor (beta chain) sequence. Its antigen is undetermined. The sample belongs to a study of T cell repertoires in cytomegalovirus infection. Notes on the study in general: It was HLA-C-restricted CMV-specific TCR beta clonotypes that dominated the response ex vivo.

TCRdb reprocessed the reads with MiXCR, giving one entry per CDR3 protein. The sample consists of about 440,000 distinct CDR3 sequences, approximately 30% of them appearing once. The V gene lost 0 bases and the J gene lost 0 bases, with 4 bases spanning the gap. The CDR3 is 14 amino acids. CDR1 is MGHRA and CDR2 is YSYEKL in the germline V gene. The sample consisted of PBMCs. The rearrangement joins TRBV4-1 to TRBJ2-3; D unclear. This TCR was recovered from a human donor in good health (CMV status not recorded). Some clones in this sample may be carry-over from other donors' samples. The CDR3 here is CASSQDASTDTQYF. The CDR3 nucleotides read TGCGCCAGCAGCCAAGACGCGAGCACAGATACGCAGTATTTT.